This T cell receptor (beta chain) comes out of a study of siplizumab effects on memory and regulatory T cells. Whole-study results and caveats: In siplizumab cultures, the suppressive function of proliferating Tregs remained unconfirmed.

This CDR3 is built from 15 residues. Trimming took 4 bases from V and 4 from J; bases not matched to a gene: 8. Germline values: CDR1 SNHLY, CDR2 FYNNEI. As concerns this clone: Its antigen is not identified.

Produced via immunoSEQ multiplex PCR; TCRdb's table is partial and in-frame only. The table lists under 85,000 clones, 88% of them singletons, with more than 1.5% in the top ten. Sequenced sample: Tregs sorted from blood. The chain uses TRBV2 and TRBJ1-1; TRBD1 matches 8 bases. This TCR was sampled from a human donor in good health. The CDR3: CASSVTQGQGTEAFF. The CDR3, as DNA: TGTGCCAGCAGTGTGACCCAAGGACAGGGCACTGAAGCTTTCTTT. Full variable domain (rest looked up from reference TRBV2 and TRBJ1-1): EPEVTQTPSHQVTQMGQEVILRCVPISNHLYFYWYRQILGQKVEFLVSFYNNEISEKSEIFDDQFSVERPDGSNFTLKIRSTKLEDSAMYFCASSVTQGQGTEAFFGQGTRLTVV.